One sample yielded the 27 T cell receptor beta chains listed below, sequenced in a study of blood T cell repertoires in COVID-19. Profiling relied on immunoSEQ multiplex PCR, and the TCRdb table lists in-frame clones only, not all of them. In the table there are around 340,000 clones, 65% to 90% of which are singletons. Material for sequencing was peripheral blood. These receptors were obtained from an older woman with COVID-19, enrolled during active disease.

CDR3 nucleotides: TGTGCCACCAGTCAAATGAGTAATTCTGGAAACACCATATATTTT. Translating gives CATSQMSNSGNTIYF. V is TRBV24-1 and J is TRBJ1-3, with D unclear. The V gene's germline CDR1 is KGHDR and CDR2 SFDVKD. The CDR3 runs to 15 residues. The V gene lost 6 bases and the J gene lost 1 base, with 12 bases spanning the gap.

This sequence joins TRBV12-3 or TRBV12-4 and TRBJ2-3; D is unclear. V was cut by 4 bases and J by 8 bases, with 13 bases left in between. CDR3 length equals 13 residues. The CDR3 DNA sequence: TGTGCCAGCAGTTCTGTCGCTTCAGGTACGCAGTATTTT. This codes for CASSSVASGTQYF.

The gene calls are TRBV6-1 and TRBJ1-1; a weak D match, TRBD1 (5 bases). CDR1 is MNHNS, CDR2 SASEGT, per germline. The CDR3 covers 13 residues. The ends were cut back, 2 bases at V and 4 bases at J, with 8 bases in the middle. The CDR3 loop reads CASSEQGFTEAFF. The CDR3 nucleotides are TGTGCCAGCAGTGAACAGGGTTTCACTGAAGCTTTCTTT.

The chain combines TRBV30 with TRBJ1-3; D call uncertain. In germline, CDR1 is GTSNPN, CDR2 SVGIG (reference sequence). The CDR3 has 13 amino acids. Trimming stripped 4 bases from V and 0 bases from J, with 7 bases between. The CDR3 DNA reads as TGTGCCTGGACCAGGAACTCTGGAAACACCATATATTTT. It is translated as CAWTRNSGNTIYF.

The chain has TRBV7-2 and TRBJ1-2, with 8 bases aligning to TRBD1. Germline trimming cut 5 bases from V and 4 bases from J; bases unmatched to any gene: 9. Germline V CDR1 and CDR2: SGHTA, FQGNSA. The CDR3 length is 15 residues. The chain's CDR3 is CASSITRQGSYGYTF. CDR3 DNA: TGTGCCAGCAGCATTACTAGACAGGGGAGCTATGGCTACACCTTC.

The gene calls are TRBV6-5 and TRBJ1-5, with a weak D call TRBD1 (6 bases). CDR1 and CDR2 from the germline V gene are MNHEY and SVGAGI. The CDR3 covers 13 residues. With 6 bases removed from V and 6 bases from J, the gap between germline ends came to 12 bases. DNA for the CDR3: TGTGCCAGCAGCCTACAGGGCCTTCAGCCCCAGCATTTT. This translates into CASSLQGLQPQHF.

The rearrangement uses TRBV7-3 and TRBJ2-1, with a tentative D call TRBD2 (5 bases). The CDR3 consists of 16 residues. Looked up from germline, CDR1 is SGHTA and CDR2 is FQGTGA. V lost 5 bases and J lost 0, with 14 bases in between. CDR3 in DNA: TGTGCCAGCAGCCCTAGCCAAGGAACCTCCTACAATGAGCAGTTCTTC. Its translation is CASSPSQGTSYNEQFF.

V and J are TRBV9 and TRBJ2-3; D unclear. V shed 4 bases and J shed 4 bases, with 19 bases lying between them. Looked up from germline, CDR1 is SGDLS and CDR2 is YYNGEE. The CDR3 is made up of 16 amino acids. CDR3: CASSPPPSSTADTQYF. In DNA form, the CDR3 reads TGTGCCAGCAGCCCTCCACCCTCCTCTACGGCAGATACGCAGTATTTT.

The J gene is TRBJ2-3, the V gene TRBV3-1 (or the pseudogene TRBV3-2); 9 bases match TRBD2. After removal of 3 bases from V and 0 bases from J, the junction contained 10 bases not matched to a gene. CDR3 length: 18 amino acids. Germline V gives CDR1 LGHDT, CDR2 YNNKEL (reference sequence). CDR3 residues: CASSQGPSGASSTDTQYF. The CDR3, as DNA: TGTGCCAGCAGCCAGGGGCCTAGCGGGGCCTCTAGCACAGATACGCAGTATTTT.

The rearrangement links TRBV7-8 to TRBJ2-2; a possible D gene is TRBD2 (5 bases). CDR3 length equals 17 residues. V gave up 3 bases and J gave up 3 bases, with 17 bases separating them. Germline CDR1 and CDR2: SGHVS and FQNEAQ. Here the CDR3 reads CASSFYGPGVDTGELFF. DNA for the CDR3: TGTGCCAGCAGCTTTTATGGGCCCGGGGTGGACACCGGGGAGCTGTTTTTT. The variable domain in full, completed from reference TRBV7-8 and TRBJ2-2, reads GAGVSQSPRYKVAKRGQDVALRCDPISGHVSLFWYQQALGQGPEFLTYFQNEAQLDKSGLPSDRFFAERPEGSVSTLKIQRTQQEDSAVYLCASSFYGPGVDTGELFFGEGSRLTVL.

This sequence joins TRBV10-3 and TRBJ1-2; no clear D. With 3 bases removed from V and 4 bases from J, the gap between germline ends came to 12 bases. CDR1 and CDR2 (germline): ENHRY, SYGVKD. This CDR3 comprises 14 residues. The CDR3 sequence is CAISDGRLSYGYTF. CDR3 nucleotides: TGTGCCATCAGTGATGGGAGGCTGTCCTATGGCTACACCTTC.

The chain couples TRBV6-4 to TRBJ2-2; the match to TRBD1 covers 9 bases. The V gene's germline CDR1 is MRHNA and CDR2 SNTAGT. V lost 3 bases and J lost 6; bases outside the gene matches: 11. This CDR3 has 17 residues. In DNA form, the CDR3 reads TGTGCCAGCAGTGATTGGGGAGGACAGGGGAGCGCCGGGGAGCTGTTTTTT. Translated: CASSDWGGQGSAGELFF.

The V gene is TRBV5-1, the J gene TRBJ1-2, with 10 nucleotides matching TRBD1. The V gene end was trimmed by 4 bases and the J gene end by 7 bases; junction bases not matched to a gene: 4. This CDR3 comprises 13 residues. Germline V CDR1 and CDR2: SGHRS, YFSETQ. CDR3 sequence: CASSPGQGSGYTF. CDR3 DNA sequence: TGCGCCAGCAGCCCGGGACAGGGGTCTGGCTACACCTTC.

The J gene is TRBJ2-1, the V gene TRBV6-4, with 10 bases that match TRBD2. The CDR3 totals 15 residues. The V gene's germline CDR1 is MRHNA and CDR2 SNTAGT. V lost 3 bases, J lost 6 bases, and 5 bases stayed unmatched. CDR3 sequence reads: CASSESAGGTNEQFF. The CDR3 nucleotides are TGTGCCAGCAGTGAATCAGCGGGGGGGACCAATGAGCAGTTCTTC.

The chain carries TRBV11-2 and TRBJ2-7; TRBD1 agrees at 8 bases. The CDR3 sequence is 18 residues long. V shed 6 bases, J shed 3 bases, and the junction held 19 bases outside the gene matches. The V gene's germline CDR1 is SGHAT and CDR2 FQNNGV. The CDR3 is CASSPPALGPTGDYEQYF. The DNA for the CDR3 is TGTGCCAGCAGTCCCCCTGCCCTGGGTCCGACAGGGGACTACGAGCAGTACTTC. Complete variable domain (other parts from reference TRBV11-2 and TRBJ2-7): EAGVAQSPRYKIIEKRQSVAFWCNPISGHATLYWYQQILGQGPKLLIQFQNNGVVDDSQLPKDRFSAERLKGVDSTLKIQPAKLEDSAVYLCASSPPALGPTGDYEQYFGPGTRLTVT.

Only one count was recorded for this clone. This rearrangement joins TRBV27 to TRBJ2-7; 7 nucleotides match TRBD1. The CDR3 covers 15 residues. CDR1 and CDR2 from the germline V gene are MNHEY and SMNVEV (reference sequence). Germline trimming cut 6 bases from V and 0 bases from J; bases unmatched to any gene: 8. The CDR3 nucleotides are TGTGCCAGCAGAGGATATCGGGACAGCTCCTACGAGCAGTACTTC. Its protein is CASRGYRDSSYEQYF.

The rearrangement links TRBV7-9 to TRBJ2-7; the match to TRBD1 covers 7 bases. Losses at the gene ends were 3 bases for V and 3 bases for J; bases not matched to a gene: 5. Germline values: CDR1 SEHNR, CDR2 FQNEAQ (reference sequence). CDR3 length: 14 amino acids. The CDR3 sequence is CASSFQGVNYEQYF. CDR3 nucleotide sequence: TGTGCCAGCAGCTTCCAGGGGGTGAACTACGAGCAGTACTTC.

The CDR3 loop is CASREWTANTGELFF. CDR3 bases: TGTGCCAGCAGGGAGTGGACAGCGAACACCGGGGAGCTGTTTTTT. J is TRBJ2-2 and V is TRBV6-5, with D maybe TRBD1 (6 bases). V was clipped by 6 bases and J by 0 bases, with 11 bases between them. The length of the CDR3 is 15 residues. Germline lookup yields CDR1 MNHEY and CDR2 SVGAGI.

The V and J genes are TRBV20-1 and TRBJ2-1; 12 bases match TRBD2. CDR1 and CDR2 (germline): DFQATT, SNEGSKA (reference sequence). V lost 3 bases to trimming and J lost 5 bases; unmatched junction nucleotides: 11. CDR3 length: 17 residues. The CDR3: CSASVPRTSGTDNEQFF. The DNA of the CDR3 is TGCAGTGCTAGTGTGCCAAGGACTAGCGGGACCGACAATGAGCAGTTCTTC.

The CDR3 DNA reads as TGTGCCAGTAGTAACCCGGGACAGGGGGTTTACGAGCAGTACTTC. Its protein product is CASSNPGQGVYEQYF. J is TRBJ2-7 and V is TRBV19, with TRBD1 matching over 11 bases. V lost 4 bases and J lost 4; bases outside the gene matches: 6. Germline-derived CDR1 and CDR2 are LNHDA and SQIVND (reference sequence). This CDR3 has 15 residues.

This clone has only a few counts. This chain joins TRBV3-1 (or the pseudogene TRBV3-2) and TRBJ2-1, with D tentatively TRBD2 (5 bases). V was clipped by 2 bases and J by 6 bases, with 11 bases between them. There are 14 residues in the CDR3. Per germline, CDR1 LGHDT and CDR2 YNNKEL (reference sequence). The CDR3, as DNA: TGTGCCAGCAGCCAATTTAATGCGGGCAATGAGCAGTTCTTC. It codes for CASSQFNAGNEQFF.

The genes are TRBV7-8 and TRBJ2-5, with D unresolved. V lost 2 bases, J lost 1 base, and 17 bases lay in between. The CDR3 loop spans 17 amino acids. CDR1 SGHVS and CDR2 FQNEAQ come from the germline V gene. CDR3 protein: CASSLLPNGLIQETQYF. The CDR3 coding sequence is TGTGCCAGCAGCTTATTACCTAATGGTCTAATCCAAGAGACCCAGTACTTC.

The genes are TRBV15 and TRBJ1-4, with 8 bases that match TRBD1. Germline loops: CDR1 LNHNV, CDR2 YYDKDF (reference sequence). This CDR3 has 15 residues. Losses at the gene ends were 4 bases for V and 6 bases for J; bases not matched to a gene: 7. CDR3 in DNA: TGTGCCACCAGCACCGGACAGGGAGGGGATGAAAAACTGTTTTTT. Amino acid sequence: CATSTGQGGDEKLFF.

This sequence joins TRBV5-1 and TRBJ2-1; D might be TRBD2 (5 bases). Between the trimmed V and J ends, which lost 7 bases and 0 bases, there was a span of 14 bases. This CDR3 has 15 residues. Per the germline V gene, CDR1 is SGHRS and CDR2 is YFSETQ. The CDR3 nucleotides read TGCGCCAGCCAGAAACTGGGGAGCTCCTACAATGAGCAGTTCTTC. This codes for CASQKLGSSYNEQFF.

This clone was detected many times. The V and J genes are TRBV24-1 and TRBJ2-2; D gene unclear. CDR3 size: 13 residues. V was cut by 4 bases and J by 7 bases, with 9 bases left in between. The germline CDR1 and CDR2 sequences are KGHDR and SFDVKD. The CDR3 nucleotides read TGTGCCACCAGTGAGCCAGAAATCGGGGAGCTGTTTTTT. Translated, it gives CATSEPEIGELFF.

J is TRBJ2-1 and V is TRBV19; 10 bases are a match to TRBD2. This CDR3 is 15 amino acids long. CDR1 and CDR2 from the germline V gene are LNHDA and SQIVND (reference sequence). V lost 8 bases and J lost 2; bases outside the gene matches: 6. The DNA for the CDR3 is TGTGCCAGTGGTAGGAGCGGGGGGGCCTACAATGAGCAGTTCTTC. Its protein is CASGRSGGAYNEQFF.

The rearrangement uses TRBV19 and TRBJ1-2, with D perhaps matching TRBD1 (5 bases). CDR3 size: 13 residues. V dropped 5 bases and J dropped 9 bases, with 16 bases sitting between them. Germline V CDR1 and CDR2: LNHDA, SQIVND (reference sequence). The CDR3 nucleotides are TGTGCCAGTAGTCGGGGGGTCCGGCAAAGCTACACCTTC. Protein product: CASSRGVRQSYTF.